This entry features one T cell receptor (beta chain) sequence. Trimming shortened V by 8 bases and J by 0 bases, and 12 bases separated the two germline ends. Germline loops: CDR1 MNHEY, CDR2 SMNVEV (reference sequence). CDR3 length equals 14 residues. This sample was included in a study of blood T cell repertoires in COVID-19. As for the study in general: The United States, Italy and Spain provided the acute and convalescent COVID-19 samples. In each case, the material was cDNA or gDNA derived from T cells, B-cell-depleted T cells, or PBMCs.

Methods used by the authors: Amplification from reference gene primers served as the basis for estimated nucleated cell counts. Profiled with immunoSEQ multiplex PCR; TCRdb holds only in-frame clones, not every one. V, J and clone size reflect that table, while D and trimming were determined from the DNA. The profile shows roughly 73,000 clones, about 88% of them singletons. What was sequenced was peripheral blood. The TCR comes from a human donor in a cohort sampled during active COVID-19. The chain is built from TRBV27 and TRBJ2-3; TRBD2 might be the D (5 bases). Here the CDR3 DNA reads TGTGCCAGCGGAGCGGCCTCTAGCACAGATACGCAGTATTTT. It specifies CASGAASSTDTQYF.